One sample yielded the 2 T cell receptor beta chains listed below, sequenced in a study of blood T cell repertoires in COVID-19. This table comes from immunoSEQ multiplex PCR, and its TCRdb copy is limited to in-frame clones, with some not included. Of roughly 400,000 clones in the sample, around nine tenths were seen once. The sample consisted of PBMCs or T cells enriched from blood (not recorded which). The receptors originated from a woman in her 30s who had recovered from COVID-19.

CDR3: CASSLASEEETQYF. CDR3 nucleotide sequence: TGTGCCAGCAGCTTAGCCTCGGAGGAAGAGACCCAGTACTTC. This chain links TRBV7-9 with TRBJ2-5, with D possibly TRBD2 on 5 matching bases. This CDR3 has 14 amino acids. V gave up 0 bases and J gave up 3 bases, with 8 bases separating them. CDR1 is SEHNR, CDR2 FQNEAQ, per germline (reference sequence).

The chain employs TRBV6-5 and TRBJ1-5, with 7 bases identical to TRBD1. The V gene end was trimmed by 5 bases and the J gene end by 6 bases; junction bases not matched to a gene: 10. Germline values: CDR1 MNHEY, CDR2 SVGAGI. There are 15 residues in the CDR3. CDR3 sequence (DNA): TGTGCCAGCAGTAAAACAGGGGTTGTAAGTCAGCCCCAGCATTTT. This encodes CASSKTGVVSQPQHF.